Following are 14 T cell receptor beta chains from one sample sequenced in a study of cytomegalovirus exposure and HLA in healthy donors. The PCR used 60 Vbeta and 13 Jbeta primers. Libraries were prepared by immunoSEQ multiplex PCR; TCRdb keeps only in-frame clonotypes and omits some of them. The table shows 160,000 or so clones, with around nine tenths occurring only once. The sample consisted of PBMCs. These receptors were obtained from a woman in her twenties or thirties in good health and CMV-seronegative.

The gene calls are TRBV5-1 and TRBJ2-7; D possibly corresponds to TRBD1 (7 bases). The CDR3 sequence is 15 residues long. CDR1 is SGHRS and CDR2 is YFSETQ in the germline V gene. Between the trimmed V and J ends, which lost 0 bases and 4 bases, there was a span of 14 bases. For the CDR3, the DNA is TGCGCCAGCAGCTTGGCTGCAGGGGGGTCTTACGAGCAGTACTTC. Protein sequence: CASSLAAGGSYEQYF.

This CDR3 is CASRAVGAGEDTQYF. As DNA, the CDR3 is TGTGCCAGCAGGGCTGTTGGAGCGGGGGAAGATACGCAGTATTTT. The rearrangement links TRBV9 to TRBJ2-3; 8 nucleotides agree with TRBD2. Per the germline V gene, CDR1 is SGDLS and CDR2 is YYNGEE. This CDR3 is 15 amino acids long. Trimming cost V 5 bases and J 5 bases; bases outside gene matches: 10.

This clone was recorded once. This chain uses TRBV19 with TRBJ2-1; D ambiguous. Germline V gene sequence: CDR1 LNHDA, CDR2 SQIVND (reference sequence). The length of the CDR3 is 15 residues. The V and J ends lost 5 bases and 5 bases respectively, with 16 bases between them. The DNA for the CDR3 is TGTGCCAGTAGTCTGAGAGGAGTTCGGAACAATGAGCAGTTCTTC. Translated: CASSLRGVRNNEQFF.

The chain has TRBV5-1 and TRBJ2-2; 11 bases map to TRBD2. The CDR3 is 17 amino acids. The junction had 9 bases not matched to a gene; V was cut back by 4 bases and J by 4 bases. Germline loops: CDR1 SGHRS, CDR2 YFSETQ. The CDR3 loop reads CASSDMGGLAGTGELFF. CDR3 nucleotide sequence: TGCGCCAGCAGCGATATGGGAGGACTAGCGGGCACCGGGGAGCTGTTTTTT.

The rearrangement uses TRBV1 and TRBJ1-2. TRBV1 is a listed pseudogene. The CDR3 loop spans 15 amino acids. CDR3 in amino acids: CTSSPPGRGTHGYTF. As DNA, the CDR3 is TGCACCAGCAGCCCGCCAGGCCGCGGGACCCATGGCTACACCTTC.

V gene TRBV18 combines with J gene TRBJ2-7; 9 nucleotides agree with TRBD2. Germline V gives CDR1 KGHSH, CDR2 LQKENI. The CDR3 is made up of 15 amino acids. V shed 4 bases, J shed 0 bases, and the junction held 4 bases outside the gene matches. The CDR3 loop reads CASSQEAGGSYEQYF. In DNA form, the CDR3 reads TGTGCCAGCTCACAAGAAGCGGGGGGCTCCTACGAGCAGTACTTC.

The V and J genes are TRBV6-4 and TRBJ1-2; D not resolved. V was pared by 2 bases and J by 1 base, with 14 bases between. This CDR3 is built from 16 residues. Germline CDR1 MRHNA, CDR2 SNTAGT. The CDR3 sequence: CASSDHHPAGNYGYTF. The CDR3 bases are TGTGCCAGCAGTGACCATCACCCAGCGGGTAACTATGGCTACACCTTC.

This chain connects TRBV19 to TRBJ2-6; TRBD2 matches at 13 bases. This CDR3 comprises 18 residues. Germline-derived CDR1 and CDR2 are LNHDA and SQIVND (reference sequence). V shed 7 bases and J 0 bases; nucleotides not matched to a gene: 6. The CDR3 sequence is CASTLLAGGFSGANVLTF. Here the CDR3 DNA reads TGTGCCAGTACCCTACTAGCGGGGGGGTTCTCTGGGGCCAACGTCCTGACTTTC.

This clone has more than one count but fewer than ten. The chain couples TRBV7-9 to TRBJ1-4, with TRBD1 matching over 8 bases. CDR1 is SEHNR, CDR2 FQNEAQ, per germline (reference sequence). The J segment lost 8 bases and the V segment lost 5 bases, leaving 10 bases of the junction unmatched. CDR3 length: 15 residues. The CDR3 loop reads CASSMGQVIGEKLFF. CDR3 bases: TGTGCCAGCAGCATGGGACAGGTAATCGGCGAAAAACTGTTTTTT.

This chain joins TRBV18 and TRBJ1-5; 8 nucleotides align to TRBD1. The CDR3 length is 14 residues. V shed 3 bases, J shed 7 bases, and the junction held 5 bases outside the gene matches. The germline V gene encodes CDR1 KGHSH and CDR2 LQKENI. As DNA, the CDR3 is TGTGCCAGCTCACCCCAGGGGGCAGGCCAGCCCCAGCATTTT. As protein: CASSPQGAGQPQHF.

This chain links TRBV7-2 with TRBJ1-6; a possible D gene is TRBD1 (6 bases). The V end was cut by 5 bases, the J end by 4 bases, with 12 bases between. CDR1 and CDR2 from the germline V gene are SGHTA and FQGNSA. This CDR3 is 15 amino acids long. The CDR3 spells CASSPPGQYNSPLHF. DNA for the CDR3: TGTGCCAGCAGCCCCCCCGGACAGTATAATTCACCCCTCCACTTT.

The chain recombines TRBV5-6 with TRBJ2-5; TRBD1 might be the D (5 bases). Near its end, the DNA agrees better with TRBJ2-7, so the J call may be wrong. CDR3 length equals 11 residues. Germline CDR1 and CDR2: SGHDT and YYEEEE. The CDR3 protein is CASSQGYEQYF. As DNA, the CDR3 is TGTGCCAGCAGCCAGGGATACGAGCAGTACTTC.

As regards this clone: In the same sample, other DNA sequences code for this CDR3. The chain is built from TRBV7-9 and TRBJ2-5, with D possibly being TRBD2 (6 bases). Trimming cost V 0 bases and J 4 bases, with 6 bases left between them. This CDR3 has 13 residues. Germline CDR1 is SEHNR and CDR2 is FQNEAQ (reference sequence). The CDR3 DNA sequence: TGTGCCAGCAGCTTAGCGGGAGGAGAGACCCAGTACTTC. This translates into CASSLAGGETQYF.

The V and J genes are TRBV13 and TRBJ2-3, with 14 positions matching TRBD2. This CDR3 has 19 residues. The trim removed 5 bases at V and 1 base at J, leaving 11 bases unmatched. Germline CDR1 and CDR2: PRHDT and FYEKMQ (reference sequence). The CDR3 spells CASSNPRLAGGRGTDTQYF. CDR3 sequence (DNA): TGTGCCAGCAGCAACCCCCGACTAGCGGGGGGGCGAGGCACAGATACGCAGTATTTT.